This T cell receptor beta chain was found in a study of blood T cell repertoires in COVID-19 (TCRdb year 2020). As for the study more broadly: Samples from collaborators originated in the United States, Italy and Spain and spanned both the acute and convalescent phases of COVID-19. Samples were obtained from the ongoing ImmuneRACE study (first 160 participants) and from 1,254 subjects provided by 6 global collaborators. Deeply sampled blood TCRbeta repertoires from subjects exposed to, actively infected with, or recovered from COVID-19 were included in the dataset. A freely available public database, intended as a resource for researchers studying the immune response to SARS-CoV-2, is where the repertoires were released. Where HLA class I and class II types were available, the types were taken from metadata supplied by the sample provider, not from assay-based typing. The material from the prospective study consisted of cDNA or gDNA derived from T cells, B-cell-depleted T cells, or PBMCs. A de-identified subject ID, COVID-19 status, age in years and sex were almost always included in the sample metadata.

Notes on this clone: Its antigen remains undetermined. There are no base qualities to consult, and no much larger clone falls within one base.

Here V drops 4 bases and J drops 3 bases, and the junction holds 15 bases not matched to any gene. The CDR3 measures 18 amino acids from cysteine to phenylalanine. Only the CDR3 part of the read is kept: 54 bases, read in frame from the first base. The germline V gene provides CDR1 SGHVS and CDR2 FQNEAQ. Overall study outcomes, separate from this receptor: Clinical and demographic metadata were provided uncurated, with the amount varying by source and participant.

TCRbeta CDR3 regions were amplified from genomic DNA by means of the immunoSEQ Assay, a bias-controlled multiplex PCR. The original pipeline was this. The number of nucleated cells in each sample was estimated from the amplification of reference gene primers within the assay. Sequence reads were collapsed and filtered to measure the absolute abundance of every unique TCRbeta CDR3 rearrangement. Productive Simpson clonality was computed per sample as the square root of Simpson's diversity index over productive rearrangements. TCRdb carries this immuneACCESS record with in-frame sequences only. Its versions omit some clonotypes, under half of them owing to an unresolved V gene in the studies checked, with the rest unexplained. V, J and clone size were drawn from that table, and D and trimming were deduced from the DNA. The sample table holds about 180,000 clones, of which 75% to 85% were seen once. The top ten clones comprise more than 1.5% of the sample.

The collaborating institutions used their own protocols to collect whole blood in K2EDTA tubes. Collaborator samples were shipped for TCRbeta analysis as frozen whole blood, isolated PBMCs, or DNA extracted from either sample type. The sample taken for sequencing was peripheral blood. The chain links TRBV7-8 with TRBJ2-5; TRBD1 agrees with 9 junctional bases. The receptor was derived from a human donor in a cohort sampled during active COVID-19. The bases read TGTGCCAGCAGCTCCGGGACAGGGAAGCCTGTCGGGAAAGAGACCCAGTACTTC. It codes for CASSSGTGKPVGKETQYF.